These 22 T cell receptor beta chains share one sample of origin, sequenced in a study of T-cell reconstitution after alpha-beta-depleted transplantation in children. Unique molecular identifiers were used in preparing the TCRbeta library. TCRdb processed the PCR reads anew with MiXCR; each CDR3 protein has one entry. The profile covers a few hundred thousand distinct CDR3 sequences, with roughly 17% appearing a single time and about 32% taken by the ten largest. The source material was PBMCs, mostly from graft donor cells, sampled 360 days after TCRalphabeta/CD19-depleted stem cell transplant. Every receptor here comes from a boy under three years old who had a stem cell transplant for Wiskott-Aldrich syndrome, so the T cells may come from the graft donor.

V gene TRBV4-1 combines with J gene TRBJ2-2; D perhaps matches TRBD2 (6 bases). This CDR3 region has 17 residues. Germline assignment: CDR1 MGHRA and CDR2 YSYEKL. Trimming pared 5 bases from V and 1 base from J, leaving 17 bases between. CDR3 region: CASSKGLPAGNTGELFF. CDR3 DNA sequence: TGCGCCAGCAGCAAAGGTTTACCAGCGGGGAACACCGGGGAGCTGTTTTTT.

The chain joins TRBV4-1 to TRBJ2-1; D gene ambiguous. In germline, CDR1 is MGHRA, CDR2 YSYEKL. This CDR3 region has 15 residues. V was trimmed by 1 base and J by 2 bases, leaving 9 bases between them. Written as DNA, the CDR3 is TGCGCCAGCAGCCAAGTTGGCCTCCCCTACAATGAGCAGTTCTTC. It specifies CASSQVGLPYNEQFF.

The chain has TRBV29-1 and TRBJ2-7; D perhaps matches TRBD1 (6 bases). Germline V gene lookup returns CDR1 SQVTM and CDR2 ANQGSEA. This CDR3 contains 15 residues. Deletions cut 3 bases from V and 1 base from J, with 16 bases between. CDR3 coding DNA: TGCAGCGTTGAGCAATTAAGGGGGAGTTCCTACGAGCAGTACTTC. It specifies CSVEQLRGSSYEQYF.

In its sample, this clonotype was seen a few times. The DNA of the CDR3 is TGCAGCGTTGTAGGGCTAGCGGGAAGCTCCTACAATGAGCAGTTCTTC. Translated, it gives CSVVGLAGSSYNEQFF. The chain joins TRBV29-1 to TRBJ2-1; 9 bases match TRBD2. V shed 4 bases, J shed 0 bases, and the junction held 7 bases outside the gene matches. The CDR3 runs to 16 residues. CDR1 is SQVTM, CDR2 ANQGSEA, per germline.

As to this clonotype: Since a much larger clone is just one base distant, this may be a read error. The gene calls are TRBV5-1 and TRBJ2-1; D gene uncertain. The CDR3 has 16 residues. Looked up from germline, CDR1 is SGHRS and CDR2 is YFSETQ. CDR3 sequence: CASSLGPAFSYYEQFF. The CDR3 DNA reads TGCGCCAGCAGCTTGGGTCCGGCTTTTTCCTACTATGAGCAGTTCTTC.

This clonotype was counted between two and nine times. The V gene is TRBV5-1, the J gene TRBJ2-7; D may match TRBD1 or TRBD2 (6 bases each). V lost 4 bases and J lost 3, with 11 bases in between. Germline loops: CDR1 SGHRS, CDR2 YFSETQ. This CDR3 has 13 amino acids. Written as DNA, the CDR3 is TGCGCCAGCAGCACCGGGGGCCGCTACGAGCAGTACTTC. Protein: CASSTGGRYEQYF.

This clonotype was counted many times. The chain uses TRBV12-3 or TRBV12-4 and TRBJ2-5, with a possible D match to TRBD2 (5 bases). The CDR3 is made up of 14 amino acids. Trimming removed 6 bases from V and 3 bases from J, with 14 bases in between. CDR3 residues: CASRPTRREETQYF. Written as DNA, the CDR3 is TGTGCCAGCAGACCAACTAGGCGCGAAGAGACCCAGTACTTC.

This clonotype showed up many times. The gene calls are TRBV5-1 and TRBJ2-2, with D perhaps assigned TRBD1 or TRBD2 (5 bases each). Trimming took 0 bases from V and 1 from J, leaving 7 bases between them. CDR3 length: 15 amino acids. Germline lookup yields CDR1 SGHRS and CDR2 YFSETQ. CDR3 loop: CASSLGDGNTGELFF. CDR3 DNA: TGCGCCAGCAGCTTGGGGGACGGGAACACCGGGGAGCTGTTTTTT.

This clonotype showed up just a few times. This chain joins TRBV18 and TRBJ2-1, with D perhaps TRBD1 (5 bases). The CDR3 covers 15 residues. V lost 3 bases to trimming and J lost 1 base, with 10 bases between them. From germline, CDR1 is KGHSH and CDR2 LQKENI. The CDR3 DNA follows: TGTGCCAGCTCACCTAGACAGAGATCCTACAATGAGCAGTTCTTC. It translates to CASSPRQRSYNEQFF.

This sequence joins TRBV20-1 and TRBJ1-1; 8 bases align to TRBD1. V shed 3 bases and J 7 bases; nucleotides not matched to a gene: 4. In germline, CDR1 is DFQATT, CDR2 SNEGSKA (reference sequence). The CDR3 loop spans 12 amino acids. CDR3 sequence reads: CSASRTGLEAFF. The CDR3 DNA reads TGCAGTGCTAGCCGGACAGGGCTTGAAGCTTTCTTT.

The CDR3 region is CATSDAASKNQPQHF. As DNA, the CDR3 is TGTGCCACCAGTGATGCGGCATCCAAGAATCAGCCCCAGCATTTT. The chain employs TRBV24-1 and TRBJ1-5; D remains unclear. Germline CDR1 and CDR2: KGHDR and SFDVKD. V was shortened by 3 bases and J by 4 bases, with 12 bases between the two germline ends. This CDR3 has 15 residues.

This clonotype was counted many times. The chain links TRBV21-1 to TRBJ2-1. TRBV21-1 corresponds to a pseudogene. CDR3 length equals 16 residues. The CDR3 sequence is CASIKTSKGRDNEQFF. In DNA, the CDR3 is TGTGCCAGCATCAAAACCTCGAAGGGTCGAGACAATGAGCAGTTCTTC.

The chain links TRBV24-1 to TRBJ2-1; weak D call: TRBD1 (6 bases). This CDR3 comprises 18 residues. Trimming pared 3 bases from V and 1 base from J, leaving 18 bases between. Germline loops: CDR1 KGHDR, CDR2 SFDVKD. CDR3 sequence reads: CATSDRRNTGPSYNEQFF. The DNA of the CDR3 is TGTGCCACCAGTGATCGAAGAAATACAGGGCCTTCCTACAATGAGCAGTTCTTC.

This chain uses TRBV20-1 with TRBJ2-3; D may be TRBD1 (6 bases). From germline, CDR1 is DFQATT and CDR2 SNEGSKA (reference sequence). The length of the CDR3 is 13 residues. V lost 7 bases to trimming and J lost 2 bases, with 13 bases between them. In nucleotides, the CDR3 is TGCAGTGGGGACAAAGGGAACACAGATACGCAGTATTTT. Its protein product is CSGDKGNTDTQYF.

V gene TRBV6-1 combines with J gene TRBJ2-6; D remains ambiguous. The CDR3 runs to 15 residues. Trimming left V 6 bases short and J 2 bases short, with 11 bases between. The germline gives CDR1 MNHNS, CDR2 SASEGT. The CDR3 DNA follows: TGTGCCAGCAGAACAACAGAGACTGGGGCCAACGTCCTGACTTTC. It encodes CASRTTETGANVLTF.

This chain joins TRBV15 and TRBJ2-1, with D unclear. Germline V CDR1 and CDR2: LNHNV, YYDKDF (reference sequence). Between the trimmed V and J ends, which lost 1 base and 8 bases, there was a span of 9 bases. The CDR3 runs to 13 residues. CDR3 protein: CATSRVGIDEQFF. CDR3 DNA: TGTGCCACCAGCAGAGTGGGTATAGATGAGCAGTTCTTC.

V gene TRBV12-3 or TRBV12-4 combines with J gene TRBJ2-2; tentatively, D is TRBD1 or TRBD2 (5 bases each). The CDR3 sequence is 14 residues long. V lost 7 bases and J lost 4, with 13 bases in between. The CDR3 DNA is TGTGCCAGCACTCGGGACGGAGGCACCGGGGAGCTGTTTTTT. Translating it yields CASTRDGGTGELFF.

This clonotype was seen ten or more times. The chain employs TRBV6-1 and TRBJ2-5; 8 bases agree with TRBD1. This CDR3 has 16 residues. The V gene's germline CDR1 is MNHNS and CDR2 SASEGT. The V gene end was trimmed by 8 bases and the J gene end by 4 bases; junction bases not matched to a gene: 15. CDR3 bases: TGTGCCAGCCAACCCCTCGGACAGGGAAAAGGAGAGACCCAGTACTTC. Its translation: CASQPLGQGKGETQYF.

In DNA, the CDR3 is TGCAGCGTTGCGCGACTAGCGGGGGCCAATGAGCAGTTCTTC. This codes for CSVARLAGANEQFF. The rearrangement links TRBV29-1 to TRBJ2-1; 12 bases align to TRBD2. This CDR3 has 14 amino acids. V shed 4 bases and J 6 bases; nucleotides not matched to a gene: 4. Germline assignment: CDR1 SQVTM and CDR2 ANQGSEA.

This clonotype has more than one count but fewer than ten. The V call is TRBV27, the J call TRBJ2-2; 10 bases agree with TRBD1. Germline loops: CDR1 MNHEY, CDR2 SMNVEV (reference sequence). Trimming removed 4 bases from V and 5 bases from J; junction bases left unmatched: 7. The length of the CDR3 is 16 residues. The chain's CDR3 is CASSSLGTGETGELFF. Written as DNA, the CDR3 is TGTGCCAGCAGTTCCCTTGGGACAGGGGAAACCGGGGAGCTGTTTTTT.

This chain joins TRBV2 and TRBJ2-2, with D possibly TRBD1 on 6 matching bases. Trimming cost V 4 bases and J 1 base, with 10 bases left between them. Germline CDR1 reads SNHLY; CDR2 reads FYNNEI. This CDR3 contains 15 residues. This CDR3 reads CASSGEDRNTGELFF. The CDR3 nucleotides read TGTGCCAGCAGTGGAGAGGACAGGAACACCGGGGAGCTGTTTTTT.

Points on this clonotype: Germline and junction disagree at one end, which may indicate a read error. The chain couples TRBV28 to TRBJ2-3; unclear D gene. Germline-derived CDR1 and CDR2 are MDHEN and SYDVKM. CDR3 size: 13 residues. CDR3 sequence: CSLRVLSTDTQYF. The CDR3 nucleotides are TGCAGTTTAAGGGTTCTTAGCACAGATACGCAGTATTTT. The full variable domain, in which reference TRBV28 and TRBJ2-3 provide the parts outside the CDR3, is DVKVTQSSRYLVKRTGEKVFLECVQDMDHENMFWYRQDPGLGLRLIYFSYDVKMKEKGDIPEGYSVSREKKERFSLILESASTNQTSMYLCSLRVLSTDTQYFGPGTRLTVL.